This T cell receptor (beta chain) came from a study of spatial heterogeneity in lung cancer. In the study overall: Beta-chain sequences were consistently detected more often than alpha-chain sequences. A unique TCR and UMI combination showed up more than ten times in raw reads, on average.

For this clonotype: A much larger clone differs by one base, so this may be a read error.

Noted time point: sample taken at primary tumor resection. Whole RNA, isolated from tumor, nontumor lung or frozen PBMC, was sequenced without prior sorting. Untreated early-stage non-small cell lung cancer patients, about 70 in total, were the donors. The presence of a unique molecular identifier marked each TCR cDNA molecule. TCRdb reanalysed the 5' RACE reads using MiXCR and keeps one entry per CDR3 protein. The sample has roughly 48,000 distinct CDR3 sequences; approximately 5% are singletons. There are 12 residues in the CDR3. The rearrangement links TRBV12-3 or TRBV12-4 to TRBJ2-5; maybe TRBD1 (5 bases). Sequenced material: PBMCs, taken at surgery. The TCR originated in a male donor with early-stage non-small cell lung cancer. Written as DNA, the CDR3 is TGTGCCAGCAGTTTTCAGGGAAAGACCCGGTACTTC. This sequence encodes CASSFQGKTRYF.